The rows below give T cell receptor beta chains drawn from one sample of a study of blood T cell repertoires in COVID-19. Generated by immunoSEQ multiplex PCR, the TCRdb table keeps only in-frame clones and is missing some. The table has 150,000 to 200,000 clones, about nine tenths seen once; the top ten hold over 15%. The sample was peripheral blood. The receptors derive from a man between 60 and 75 years old with active or convalescent COVID-19. CDR3s include the opening cysteine and the closing phenylalanine or tryptophan. The order of the fields is clone size, D gene, V gene, J gene, CDR3 protein, CDR3 DNA. A D gene is named only where the DNA matches it firmly. For some rows the clone size is stated as once, few or many, or as a class when expanded; others skip it.

size: NA
D: NA
V: TRBV11-2
J: TRBJ1-6
CDR3: CASSLERGYNSPLHF
DNA: TGTGCCAGCAGCTTAGAAAGGGGTTATAATTCACCCCTCCACTTT

size: NA
D: TRBD2
V: TRBV7-6
J: TRBJ2-1
CDR3: CASSRTSGGEYNEQFF
DNA: TGTGCCAGCAGTCGGACTAGCGGGGGGGAGTACAATGAGCAGTTCTTC

size: NA
D: NA
V: TRBV2
J: TRBJ2-4
CDR3: CASSSLAKNIQYF
DNA: TGTGCCAGCTCTTCCCTAGCCAAAAACATTCAGTACTTC

size: NA
D: TRBD2
V: TRBV4-2
J: TRBJ2-2
CDR3: CASSPGLAGGLNTGELFF
DNA: TGTGCCAGCAGCCCAGGACTAGCGGGAGGACTAAACACCGGGGAGCTGTTTTTT

size: few
D: NA
V: TRBV6-5
J: TRBJ1-2
CDR3: CASSYGPRRASYGYTF
DNA: TGTGCCAGCAGTTACGGGCCCCGGAGGGCGAGCTATGGCTACACCTTC

size: NA
D: TRBD1
V: TRBV6-5
J: TRBJ2-7
CDR3: CASPPPGQGTYEQYF
DNA: TGTGCCAGCCCCCCTCCGGGACAGGGGACCTACGAGCAGTACTTC

size: NA
D: NA
V: TRBV19
J: TRBJ1-2
CDR3: CASDSKGNYGYTF
DNA: TGTGCCAGTGACTCGAAGGGGAACTATGGCTACACCTTC

size: NA
D: NA
V: TRBV12-3/TRBV12-4
J: TRBJ1-4
CDR3: CASSLQLDEKLFF
DNA: TGTGCCAGCAGTTTACAGTTGGATGAAAAACTGTTTTTT

size: NA
D: TRBD1
V: TRBV27
J: TRBJ1-1
CDR3: CASSPYGQGHTEAFF
DNA: TGTGCCAGCAGTCCGTATGGACAGGGTCACACTGAAGCTTTCTTT

size: once
D: TRBD1
V: TRBV2
J: TRBJ1-6
CDR3: CASNRDRLNSPLHF
DNA: TGTGCCAGCAATAGGGACAGACTCAATTCACCCCTCCACTTT

size: NA
D: TRBD1
V: TRBV6-5
J: TRBJ1-4
CDR3: CASGQGLNEKLFF
DNA: TGTGCCAGCGGACAGGGTCTTAATGAAAAACTGTTTTTT

size: NA
D: NA
V: TRBV6-1
J: TRBJ2-2
CDR3: CASSDVRGGELFF
DNA: TGTGCCAGCAGTGACGTAAGGGGCGGGGAGCTGTTTTTT

size: NA
D: TRBD2
V: TRBV13
J: TRBJ2-6
CDR3: CASSPRIAGVSGANVLTF
DNA: TGTGCCAGCAGCCCGAGGATAGCGGGGGTCTCTGGGGCCAACGTCCTGACTTTC

size: once
D: TRBD2
V: TRBV9
J: TRBJ2-7
CDR3: CASSVGGGAYEQYF
DNA: TGTGCCAGCAGCGTAGGCGGGGGGGCCTACGAGCAGTACTTC

size: NA
D: NA
V: TRBV5-1
J: TRBJ1-3
CDR3: CASSLDRRSGNTIYF
DNA: TGCGCCAGCAGCCTAGACAGGCGCTCTGGAAACACCATATATTTT

size: NA
D: NA
V: TRBV7-9
J: TRBJ1-1
CDR3: CASSLGQGSTEAFF
DNA: TGTGCCAGCAGCTTAGGCCAGGGTTCCACTGAAGCTTTCTTT

size: once
D: NA
V: TRBV27
J: TRBJ2-4
CDR3: CASSLQGQNIQYF
DNA: TGTGCCAGCAGTTTGCAGGGGCAAAACATTCAGTACTTC

size: NA
D: TRBD1
V: TRBV5-1
J: TRBJ2-7
CDR3: CASSSGQGFRYEQYF
DNA: TGCGCCAGCAGCTCCGGACAGGGCTTTAGGTACGAGCAGTACTTC

size: NA
D: TRBD2
V: TRBV7-2
J: TRBJ2-5
CDR3: CASSPPPFSGVQGETQYF
DNA: TGTGCCAGCAGCCCCCCCCCGTTTAGCGGGGTCCAAGGGGAGACCCAGTACTTC

size: NA
D: TRBD1
V: TRBV7-9
J: TRBJ2-2
CDR3: CASSNTRGRLNTGELFF
DNA: TGTGCCAGCAGCAATACCAGGGGGCGCCTTAACACCGGGGAGCTGTTTTTT

size: NA
D: TRBD2
V: TRBV5-1
J: TRBJ2-3
CDR3: CASSRGLAGGDTQYF
DNA: TGCGCCAGCAGCCGGGGACTAGCGGGAGGGGATACGCAGTATTTT

size: NA
D: NA
V: TRBV7-2
J: TRBJ2-3
CDR3: CASREAGSDTQYF
DNA: TGTGCCAGCAGGGAAGCCGGGTCAGATACGCAGTATTTT

size: NA
D: NA
V: TRBV19
J: TRBJ1-5
CDR3: CASSSPSGPSNQPQHF
DNA: TGTGCCAGTAGTAGCCCCTCAGGGCCTAGCAATCAGCCCCAGCATTTT

size: once
D: NA
V: TRBV10-3
J: TRBJ2-1
CDR3: CAIGENNEQFF
DNA: TGTGCCATCGGGGAGAACAATGAGCAGTTCTTC

size: NA
D: TRBD1
V: TRBV4-1
J: TRBJ1-1
CDR3: CASSQVMTGDTEAFF
DNA: TGCGCCAGCAGCCAAGTGATGACAGGGGACACTGAAGCTTTCTTT

size: NA
D: NA
V: TRBV27
J: TRBJ2-7
CDR3: CASRLGGEQYF
DNA: TGTGCCAGCAGGCTCGGGGGCGAGCAGTACTTC

size: NA
D: NA
V: TRBV6-6
J: TRBJ2-1
CDR3: CASSPLEKGSHEQFF
DNA: TGTGCCAGCAGTCCGCTTGAGAAAGGGAGCCATGAGCAGTTCTTC

size: NA
D: NA
V: TRBV9
J: TRBJ1-6
CDR3: CASSVRQAGDSPLHF
DNA: TGTGCCAGCAGCGTACGACAGGCCGGGGATTCACCCCTCCACTTT

size: NA
D: NA
V: TRBV6-4
J: TRBJ1-2
CDR3: CASSADGGNYGYTF
DNA: TGTGCCAGCAGTGCGGATGGGGGGAACTATGGCTACACCTTC